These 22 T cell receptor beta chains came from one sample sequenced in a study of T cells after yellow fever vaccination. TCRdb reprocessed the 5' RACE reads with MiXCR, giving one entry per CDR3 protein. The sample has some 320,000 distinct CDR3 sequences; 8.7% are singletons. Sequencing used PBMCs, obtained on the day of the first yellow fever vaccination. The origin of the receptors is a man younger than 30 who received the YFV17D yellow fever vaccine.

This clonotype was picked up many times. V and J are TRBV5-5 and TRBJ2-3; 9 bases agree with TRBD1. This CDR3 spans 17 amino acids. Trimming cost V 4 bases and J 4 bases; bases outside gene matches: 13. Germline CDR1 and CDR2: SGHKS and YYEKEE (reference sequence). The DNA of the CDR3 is TGTGCCAGCAGCCTACCCCGGGACAGGGTAACCGCAGATACGCAGTATTTT. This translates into CASSLPRDRVTADTQYF.

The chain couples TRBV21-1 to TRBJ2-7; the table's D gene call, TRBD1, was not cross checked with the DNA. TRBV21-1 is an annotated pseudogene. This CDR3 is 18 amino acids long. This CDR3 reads CASSKEFLPGIKVYDQYF. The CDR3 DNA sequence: TGTGCCAGCAGCAAAGAATTTCTCCCGGGAATTAAGGTCTACGATCAGTACTTC.

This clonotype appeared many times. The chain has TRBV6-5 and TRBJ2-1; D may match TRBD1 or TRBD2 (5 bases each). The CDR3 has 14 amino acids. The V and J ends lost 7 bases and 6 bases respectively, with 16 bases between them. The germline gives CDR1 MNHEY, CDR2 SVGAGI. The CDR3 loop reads CASIIRVGANEQFF. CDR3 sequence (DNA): TGTGCCAGCATTATAAGGGTCGGGGCCAATGAGCAGTTCTTC.

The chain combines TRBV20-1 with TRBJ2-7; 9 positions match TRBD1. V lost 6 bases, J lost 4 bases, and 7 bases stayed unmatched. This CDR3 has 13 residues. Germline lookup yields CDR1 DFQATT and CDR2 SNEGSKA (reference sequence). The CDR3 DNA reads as TGCAGTGCGAGGGACAGGGCTGGATACGAGCAGTACTTC. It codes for CSARDRAGYEQYF.

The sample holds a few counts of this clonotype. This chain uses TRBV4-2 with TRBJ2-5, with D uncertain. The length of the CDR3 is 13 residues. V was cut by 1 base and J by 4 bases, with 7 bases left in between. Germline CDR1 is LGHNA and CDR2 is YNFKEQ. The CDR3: CASSQVMSETQYF. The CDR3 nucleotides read TGTGCCAGCAGCCAAGTCATGTCAGAGACCCAGTACTTC.

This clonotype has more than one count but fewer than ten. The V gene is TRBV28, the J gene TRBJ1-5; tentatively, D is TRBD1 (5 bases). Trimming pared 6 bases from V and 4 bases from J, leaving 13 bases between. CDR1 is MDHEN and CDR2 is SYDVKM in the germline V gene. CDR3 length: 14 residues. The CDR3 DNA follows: TGTGCCAGCAGAGGGGCAGGGCGGAATCAGCCCCAGCATTTT. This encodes CASRGAGRNQPQHF.

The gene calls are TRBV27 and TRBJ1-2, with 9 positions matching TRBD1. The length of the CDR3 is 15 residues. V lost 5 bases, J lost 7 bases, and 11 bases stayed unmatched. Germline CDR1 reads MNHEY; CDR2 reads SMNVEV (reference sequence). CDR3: CASSPWTGDVAGYTF. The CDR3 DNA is TGTGCCAGCAGTCCTTGGACAGGGGATGTCGCTGGCTACACCTTC.

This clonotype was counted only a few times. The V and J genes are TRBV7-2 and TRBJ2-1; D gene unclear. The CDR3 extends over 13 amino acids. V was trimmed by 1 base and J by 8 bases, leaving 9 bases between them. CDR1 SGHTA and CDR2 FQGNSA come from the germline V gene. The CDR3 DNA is TGTGCCAGCAGCTTAGGGGCTGTAGATGAGCAGTTCTTC. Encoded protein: CASSLGAVDEQFF.

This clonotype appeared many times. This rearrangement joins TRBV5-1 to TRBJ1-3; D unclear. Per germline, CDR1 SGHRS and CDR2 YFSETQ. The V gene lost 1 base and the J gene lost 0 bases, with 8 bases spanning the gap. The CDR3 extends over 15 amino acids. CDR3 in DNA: TGCGCCAGCAGCTTGACGGCAAACTCTGGAAACACCATATATTTT. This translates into CASSLTANSGNTIYF.

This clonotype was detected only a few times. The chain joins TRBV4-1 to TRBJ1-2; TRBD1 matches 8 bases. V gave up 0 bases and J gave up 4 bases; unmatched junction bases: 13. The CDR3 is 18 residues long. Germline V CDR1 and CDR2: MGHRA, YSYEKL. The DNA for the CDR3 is TGCGCCAGCAGCCAAGAAGCGACAGGGGAGACGCCTAGCTATGGCTACACCTTC. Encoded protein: CASSQEATGETPSYGYTF.

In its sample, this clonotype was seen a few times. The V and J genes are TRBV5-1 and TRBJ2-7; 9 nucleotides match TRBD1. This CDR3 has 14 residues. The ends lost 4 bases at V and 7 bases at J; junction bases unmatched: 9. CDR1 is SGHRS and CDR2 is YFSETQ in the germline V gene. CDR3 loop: CASSITGQGGEQYF. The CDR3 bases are TGCGCCAGCAGCATAACGGGACAGGGCGGGGAGCAGTACTTC.

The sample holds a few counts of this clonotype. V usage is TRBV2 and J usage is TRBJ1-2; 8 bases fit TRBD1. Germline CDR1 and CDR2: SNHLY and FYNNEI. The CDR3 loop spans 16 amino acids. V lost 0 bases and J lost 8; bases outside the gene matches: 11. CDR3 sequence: CASSEARTGRERGYTF. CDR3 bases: TGTGCCAGCAGTGAAGCCCGGACAGGGAGAGAGCGGGGCTACACCTTC.

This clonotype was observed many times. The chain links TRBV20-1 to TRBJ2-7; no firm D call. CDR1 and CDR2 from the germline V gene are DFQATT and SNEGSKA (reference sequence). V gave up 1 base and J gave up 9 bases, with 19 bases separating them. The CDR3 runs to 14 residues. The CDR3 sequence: CSARAAGLGFSQYF. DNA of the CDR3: TGCAGTGCTAGAGCGGCAGGCCTAGGGTTCTCGCAGTACTTC.

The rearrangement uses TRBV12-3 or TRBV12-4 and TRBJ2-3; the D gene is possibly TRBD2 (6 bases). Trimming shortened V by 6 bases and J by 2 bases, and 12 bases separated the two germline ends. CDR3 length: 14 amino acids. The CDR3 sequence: CASSRGTSTDTQYF. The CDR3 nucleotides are TGTGCCAGCAGCCGCGGGACTTCCACAGATACGCAGTATTTT.

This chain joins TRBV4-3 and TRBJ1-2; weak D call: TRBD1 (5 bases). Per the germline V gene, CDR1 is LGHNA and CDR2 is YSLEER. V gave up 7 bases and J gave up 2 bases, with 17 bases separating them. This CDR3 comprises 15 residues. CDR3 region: CASKPSRDGNYGYTF. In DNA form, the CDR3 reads TGCGCCAGCAAACCATCTCGGGACGGCAACTATGGCTACACCTTC.

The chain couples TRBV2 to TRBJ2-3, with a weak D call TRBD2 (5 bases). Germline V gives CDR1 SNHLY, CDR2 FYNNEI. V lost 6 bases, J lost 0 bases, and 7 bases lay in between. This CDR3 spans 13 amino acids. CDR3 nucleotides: TGTGCCAGCAGAGAGGGTAGCACAGATACGCAGTATTTT. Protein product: CASREGSTDTQYF. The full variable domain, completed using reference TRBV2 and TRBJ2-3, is EPEVTQTPSHQVTQMGQEVILRCVPISNHLYFYWYRQILGQKVEFLVSFYNNEISEKSEIFDDQFSVERPDGSNFTLKIRSTKLEDSAMYFCASREGSTDTQYFGPGTRLTVL.

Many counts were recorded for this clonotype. CDR3 in DNA: TGTGCCAGCAGTCTACCGGGCCATACGATCCGGTTCTTC. Translated: CASSLPGHTIRFF. J is TRBJ2-1 and V is TRBV6-5, with D uncertain. Germline lookup yields CDR1 MNHEY and CDR2 SVGAGI. V was pared by 5 bases and J by 15 bases, with 20 bases between. This CDR3 is built from 13 residues.

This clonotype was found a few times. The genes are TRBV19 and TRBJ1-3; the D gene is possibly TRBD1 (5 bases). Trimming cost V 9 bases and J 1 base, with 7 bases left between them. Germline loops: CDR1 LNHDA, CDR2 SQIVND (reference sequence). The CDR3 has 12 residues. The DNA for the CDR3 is TGTGCCAGCAGGGAATCTGGAAACACCATATATTTT. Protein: CASRESGNTIYF.

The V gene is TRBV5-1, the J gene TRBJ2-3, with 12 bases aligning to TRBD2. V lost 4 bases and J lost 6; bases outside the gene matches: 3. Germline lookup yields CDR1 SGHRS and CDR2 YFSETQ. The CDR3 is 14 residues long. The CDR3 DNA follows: TGCGCCAGCAGCGGAGGACTAGCGGGGGATACGCAGTATTTT. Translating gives CASSGGLAGDTQYF.

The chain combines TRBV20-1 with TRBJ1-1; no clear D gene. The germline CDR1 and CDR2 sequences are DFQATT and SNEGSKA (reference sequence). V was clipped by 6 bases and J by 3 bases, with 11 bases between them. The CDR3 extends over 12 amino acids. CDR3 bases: TGCAGTGCCCAATCGGGTCACACTGAAGCTTTCTTT. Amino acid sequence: CSAQSGHTEAFF.

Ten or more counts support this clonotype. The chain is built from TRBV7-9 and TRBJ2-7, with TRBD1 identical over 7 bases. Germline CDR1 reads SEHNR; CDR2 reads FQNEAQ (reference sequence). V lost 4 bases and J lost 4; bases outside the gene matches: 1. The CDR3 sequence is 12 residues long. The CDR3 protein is CASSWGQYEQYV. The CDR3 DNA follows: TGTGCCAGCAGCTGGGGACAGTACGAGCAGTACGTC.

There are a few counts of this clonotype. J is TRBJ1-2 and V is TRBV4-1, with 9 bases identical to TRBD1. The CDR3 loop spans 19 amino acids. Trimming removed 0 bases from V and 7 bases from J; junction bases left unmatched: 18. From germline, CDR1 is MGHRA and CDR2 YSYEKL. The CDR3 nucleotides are TGCGCCAGCAGCCAAGAACCACCTCGACCGGGACAGGGAATGAGTGGCTACACCTTC. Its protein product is CASSQEPPRPGQGMSGYTF.